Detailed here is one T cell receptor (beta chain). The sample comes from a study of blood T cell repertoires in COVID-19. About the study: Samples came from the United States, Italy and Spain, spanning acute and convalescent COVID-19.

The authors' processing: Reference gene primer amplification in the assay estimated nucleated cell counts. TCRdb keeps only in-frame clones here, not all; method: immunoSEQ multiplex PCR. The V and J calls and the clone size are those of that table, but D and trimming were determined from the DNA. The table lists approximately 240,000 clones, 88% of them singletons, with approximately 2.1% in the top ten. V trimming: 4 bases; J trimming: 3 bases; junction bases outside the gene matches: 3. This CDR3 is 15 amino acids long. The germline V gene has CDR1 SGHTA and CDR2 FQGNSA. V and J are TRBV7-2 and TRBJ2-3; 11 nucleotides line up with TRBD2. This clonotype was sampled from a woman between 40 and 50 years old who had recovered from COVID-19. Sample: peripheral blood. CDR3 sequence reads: CASSSRLAGTDTQYF. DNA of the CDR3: TGTGCCAGCAGCTCCAGACTAGCGGGGACAGATACGCAGTATTTT.